This TCR beta chain emerged from a study of cytomegalovirus exposure and HLA in healthy donors. In the study overall: About 85 million unique TCR sequences came from HLA-typed donors in an early release.

CDR1 MNHEY and CDR2 SVGAGI come from the germline V gene. This CDR3 is built from 16 residues. Trimming removed 2 bases from V and 6 bases from J, with 20 bases in between. Study results and limitations: A cluster of highly shared sequence variants was likely a sequencing artifact. The study labeled 170 or so TCR beta chains cytomegalovirus-associated.

Researchers ran the PCR with 60 Vbeta and 13 Jbeta primers. Sequenced by immunoSEQ multiplex PCR; TCRdb stores in-frame clones only, minus some. The repertoire holds 200,000 or so clones, roughly 80% seen once, with approximately 6% in the top ten. Points on this clone: Antigen: not known.

The clonotype was recovered from a woman aged 25 to 45 in good health and CMV-seropositive. Sequences were obtained from PBMCs. This chain connects TRBV6-5 to TRBJ2-7, with D maybe TRBD2 (6 bases). CDR3 residues: CASSYGLPGERAEQYF. In DNA, the CDR3 is TGTGCCAGCAGTTACGGGTTACCGGGAGAGAGGGCCGAGCAGTACTTC.